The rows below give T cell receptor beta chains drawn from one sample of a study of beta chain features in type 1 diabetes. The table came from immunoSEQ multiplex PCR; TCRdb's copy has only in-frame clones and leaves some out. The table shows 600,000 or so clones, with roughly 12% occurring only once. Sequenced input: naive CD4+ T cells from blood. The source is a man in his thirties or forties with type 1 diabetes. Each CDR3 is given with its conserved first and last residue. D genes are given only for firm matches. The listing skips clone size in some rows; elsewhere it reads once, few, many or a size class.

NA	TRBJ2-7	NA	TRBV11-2	CASSHLRLAYEQYF	TGTGCCAGCAGCCATCTCAGGCTAGCCTACGAGCAGTACTTC
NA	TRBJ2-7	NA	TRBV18	CASSPPERNYEQYF	TGTGCCAGCTCACCACCCGAACGGAACTACGAGCAGTACTTC
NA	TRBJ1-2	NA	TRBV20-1	CSGTANYGYTF	TGCAGTGGGACGGCAAACTATGGCTACACCTTC
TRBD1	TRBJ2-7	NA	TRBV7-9	CASSLEYAGTAVREQYF	TGTGCCAGCAGCTTAGAGTATGCCGGGACAGCGGTACGCGAGCAGTACTTC
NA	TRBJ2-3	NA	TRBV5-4	CASSLGGGTDTQYF	TGTGCCAGCAGCTTGGGCGGGGGCACAGATACGCAGTATTTT
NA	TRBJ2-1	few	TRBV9	CASSGLRGPLYNEQFF	TGTGCCAGCAGCGGTCTGCGGGGACCCCTTTACAATGAGCAGTTCTTC
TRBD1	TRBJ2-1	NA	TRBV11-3	CASSPGQGKGIKEQFF	TGTGCCAGCAGCCCAGGACAGGGGAAAGGTATAAAAGAGCAGTTCTTC
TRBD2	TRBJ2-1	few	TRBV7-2	CASSPRTSGLSSYNEQFF	TGTGCCAGCAGCCCTCGGACTAGCGGGCTGAGCTCCTACAATGAGCAGTTCTTC
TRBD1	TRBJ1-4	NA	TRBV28	CASSTPSGTGVKLFF	TGTGCCAGCAGTACCCCGTCCGGGACAGGGGTAAAACTGTTTTTT
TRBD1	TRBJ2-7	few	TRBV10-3	CAISRTGGVSYEQYF	TGTGCCATCAGCCGGACAGGGGGCGTCTCCTACGAGCAGTACTTC
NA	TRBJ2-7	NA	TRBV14	CASSQEGSGVQYF	TGTGCCAGCAGCCAAGAGGGGTCCGGGGTGCAGTACTTC
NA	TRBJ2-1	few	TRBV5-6	CASSFSVRGDEQFF	TGTGCCAGCAGCTTTTCTGTCAGGGGTGATGAGCAGTTCTTC
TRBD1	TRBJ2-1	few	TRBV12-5	CASGLVLDRGYNEQFF	TGTGCTAGTGGTTTGGTCTTGGACAGGGGGTACAATGAGCAGTTCTTC
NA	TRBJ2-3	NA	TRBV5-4	CASSLKGGTDTQYF	TGTGCCAGCAGCTTGAAAGGGGGCACAGATACGCAGTATTTT
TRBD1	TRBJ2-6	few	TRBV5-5	CASSLGGTVGANVLTF	TGTGCCAGCAGCTTGGGAGGGACAGTCGGGGCCAACGTCCTGACTTTC
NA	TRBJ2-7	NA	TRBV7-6	CASSLGQTISYEQYF	TGTGCCAGCAGCTTAGGACAGACGATCTCCTACGAGCAGTACTTC
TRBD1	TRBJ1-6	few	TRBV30	CAWSNPTGGYSPLHF	TGTGCCTGGAGTAACCCGACAGGGGGGTATTCACCCCTCCACTTT
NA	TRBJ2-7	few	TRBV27	CASSSRVSGREQYF	TGTGCCAGCAGTTCTAGGGTTAGTGGGCGCGAGCAGTACTTC
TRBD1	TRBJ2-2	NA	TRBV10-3	CAITGQGTTGELFF	TGTGCCATCACGGGACAGGGGACAACCGGGGAGCTGTTTTTT
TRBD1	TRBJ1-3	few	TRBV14	CASSWTGAGNTIYF	TGTGCCAGCAGCTGGACAGGGGCTGGAAACACCATATATTTT
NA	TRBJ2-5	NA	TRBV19	CASGHVQETQYF	TGTGCCAGTGGACACGTACAAGAGACCCAGTACTTC
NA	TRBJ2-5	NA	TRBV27	CASSFGGETQYF	TGTGCCAGCTCCTTCGGGGGTGAGACCCAGTACTTC
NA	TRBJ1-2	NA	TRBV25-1	CASSDIYGGYTF	TGTGCCAGCAGTGACATCTATGGTGGCTACACCTTC
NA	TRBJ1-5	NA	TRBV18	CASSRAGTNNQPQHF	TGTGCCAGCTCACGCGCCGGGACAAATAATCAGCCCCAGCATTTT
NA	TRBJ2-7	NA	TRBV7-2	CASSFPGYEQYF	TGTGCCAGCAGCTTCCCAGGCTACGAGCAGTACTTC
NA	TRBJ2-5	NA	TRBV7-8	CASSPRVDRFQTQYF	TGTGCCAGCAGCCCAAGGGTTGACAGGTTCCAGACCCAGTACTTC
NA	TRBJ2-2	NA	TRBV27	CASSLVEPGELFF	TGTGCCAGCAGTTTGGTGGAGCCCGGGGAGCTGTTTTTT
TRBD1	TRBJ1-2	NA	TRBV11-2	CASSGTGENGYTF	TGTGCCAGCAGCGGGACAGGGGAGAATGGCTACACCTTC
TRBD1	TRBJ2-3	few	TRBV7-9	CASSFRDRGFVVDTQYF	TGTGCCAGCAGCTTCCGGGACAGGGGTTTTGTAGTCGATACGCAGTATTTT
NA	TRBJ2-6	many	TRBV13	CASSPSAGANVLTF	TGTGCCAGCAGCCCTTCCGCCGGGGCCAACGTCCTGACTTTC
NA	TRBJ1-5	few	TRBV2	CASREDRPSNQPQHF	TGTGCCAGCAGAGAGGACAGACCGAGCAATCAGCCCCAGCATTTT
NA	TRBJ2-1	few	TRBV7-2	CASCLDNEQFF	TGTGCCAGCTGCTTGGACAATGAGCAGTTCTTC
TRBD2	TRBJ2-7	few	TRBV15	CATSRVSGAASYEQYF	TGTGCCACCAGCAGAGTTAGCGGGGCTGCCTCCTACGAGCAGTACTTC
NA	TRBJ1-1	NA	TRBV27	CASTLGGRAFF	TGTGCCAGCACCCTCGGCGGTAGAGCTTTCTTT
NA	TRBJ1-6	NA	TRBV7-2	CASSSPPAGSPLHF	TGTGCCAGCAGCTCTCCGCCTGCGGGTTCACCCCTCCACTTT
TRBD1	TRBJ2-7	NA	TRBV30	CAWRKQGVYEQYF	TGTGCCTGGAGAAAACAGGGGGTATACGAGCAGTACTTC
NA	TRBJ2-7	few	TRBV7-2	CASSPGTGVAYEQYF	TGTGCCAGCAGCCCGGGGACTGGTGTTGCCTACGAGCAGTACTTC
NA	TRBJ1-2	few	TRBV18	CASSPTGPDGYTF	TGTGCCAGCTCACCCACAGGGCCCGATGGCTACACCTTC
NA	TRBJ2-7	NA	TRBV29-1	CSVALGYRVGEQYF	TGCAGCGTCGCTCTGGGCTACAGGGTGGGCGAGCAGTACTTC
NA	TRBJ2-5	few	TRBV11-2	CASSLDSQETQYF	TGTGCCAGCAGCTTAGATAGTCAAGAGACCCAGTACTTC
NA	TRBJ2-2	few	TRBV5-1	CASSVNPPGTNTGELFF	TGCGCCAGCAGCGTGAATCCTCCGGGTACGAACACCGGGGAGCTGTTTTTT
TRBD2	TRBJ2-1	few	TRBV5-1	CASSEPLGEGNEQFF	TGCGCCAGCAGCGAACCCTTGGGGGAGGGAAATGAGCAGTTCTTC
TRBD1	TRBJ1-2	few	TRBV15	CATSSLTGAWGYTF	TGTGCCACCAGCAGTCTCACAGGGGCCTGGGGCTACACCTTC
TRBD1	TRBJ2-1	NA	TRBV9	CASSVEGRGLVNEQFF	TGTGCCAGCAGCGTAGAAGGCAGGGGGCTCGTGAATGAGCAGTTCTTC
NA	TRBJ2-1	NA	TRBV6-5	CASSSRQASSYNEQFF	TGTGCCAGCAGTTCCCGACAGGCGAGCTCCTACAATGAGCAGTTCTTC
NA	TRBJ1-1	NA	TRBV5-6	CASSFGTPTEAFF	TGTGCCAGCAGCTTTGGGACCCCCACTGAAGCTTTCTTT
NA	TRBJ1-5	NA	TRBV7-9	CASSFSDDSNQPQHF	TGTGCCAGCAGCTTTTCAGATGATAGCAATCAGCCCCAGCATTTT
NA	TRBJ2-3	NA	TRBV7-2	CASSLGVSTDTQYF	TGTGCCAGCAGCTTAGGTGTAAGCACAGATACGCAGTATTTT
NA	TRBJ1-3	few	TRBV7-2	CASSLYRGNTIYF	TGTGCCAGCAGCTTATACAGGGGAAACACCATATATTTT
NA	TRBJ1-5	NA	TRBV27	CASPAGGTQHF	TGTGCCAGCCCAGCGGGGGGGACCCAGCATTTT
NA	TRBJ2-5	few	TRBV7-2	CASRSGQEETQYF	TGTGCCAGCAGATCGGGACAAGAAGAGACCCAGTACTTC
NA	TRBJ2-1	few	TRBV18	CASSPLEQGLSVEQFF	TGTGCCAGCTCACCACTCGAGCAGGGTTTATCGGTTGAGCAGTTCTTC
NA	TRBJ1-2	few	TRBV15	CATSLGGQDYGYTF	TGTGCCACCAGCTTAGGCGGACAAGACTATGGCTACACCTTC
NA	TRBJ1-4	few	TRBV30	CAWSVLSEGKLFF	TGTGCCTGGAGTGTACTTTCAGAGGGAAAACTGTTTTTT
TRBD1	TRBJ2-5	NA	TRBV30	CAVDRGGETQYF	TGTGCCGTAGACAGGGGGGGAGAGACCCAGTACTTC
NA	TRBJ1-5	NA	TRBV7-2	CASSLQGGDQPQHF	TGTGCCAGCAGCTTGCAGGGAGGGGATCAGCCCCAGCATTTT
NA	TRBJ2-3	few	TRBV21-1	CASSPVGGAGTDTQYF	TGTGCCAGCAGCCCTGTGGGGGGCGCGGGTACAGATACGCAGTATTTT
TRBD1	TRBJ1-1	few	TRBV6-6	CVISGGKRMNTEAFF	TGCGTGATCTCAGGGGGGAAAAGGATGAACACTGAAGCTTTCTTT
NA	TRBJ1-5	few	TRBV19	CASSIGRGSNQPQHF	TGTGCCAGTAGTATTGGTCGGGGAAGCAATCAGCCCCAGCATTTT